One and the same sample provided the 16 T cell receptor beta chains below, sequenced in a study of blood T cell repertoires in COVID-19. Sequencing used immunoSEQ multiplex PCR; TCRdb keeps in-frame clones, though not all of them. The sample has about 330,000 clones; 70% to 90% are singletons. Specimen: PBMCs or T cells enriched from blood (not recorded which). The receptors derive from a woman in her 30s who had recovered from COVID-19.

J is TRBJ1-5 and V is TRBV11-2; D might be TRBD1 (6 bases). The CDR3 consists of 14 residues. V dropped 5 bases and J dropped 5 bases, with 13 bases sitting between them. CDR1 is SGHAT, CDR2 FQNNGV, per germline. CDR3 amino acids: CASSQTGFDQPQHF. CDR3 coding DNA: TGTGCCAGCAGCCAAACAGGGTTTGATCAGCCCCAGCATTTT.

The rearrangement links TRBV6-5 to TRBJ1-5; 11 nucleotides align to TRBD1. Trimming at V came to 6 bases and at J to 8 bases, leaving 9 bases not matched to a gene. The CDR3 length is 15 residues. Germline loops: CDR1 MNHEY, CDR2 SVGAGI. In nucleotides, the CDR3 is TGTGCCAGCAGGACAAGGACAGGGGGCCCCGAGCCCCAGCATTTT. Its protein is CASRTRTGGPEPQHF.

The chain employs TRBV10-3 and TRBJ1-2, with 8 bases lining up with TRBD1. Germline V lookup: CDR1 ENHRY, CDR2 SYGVKD. This CDR3 is built from 13 residues. Trimming at V came to 10 bases and at J to 7 bases, leaving 11 bases not matched to a gene. The DNA for the CDR3 is TGTGCCACTAGCCGGGCAGGGGGCGGTGGCTACACCTTC. This sequence encodes CATSRAGGGGYTF.

The chain joins TRBV4-2 to TRBJ2-3; 7 nucleotides line up with TRBD2. Trimming took 1 base from V and 1 from J; bases not matched to a gene: 5. Germline CDR1 is LGHNA and CDR2 is YNFKEQ. This CDR3 is built from 16 residues. The CDR3 bases are TGTGCCAGCAGCCAAGCCCCTAGCGGAGGCACAGATACGCAGTATTTT. It encodes CASSQAPSGGTDTQYF.

The rearrangement uses TRBV5-1 and TRBJ2-7; unclear D gene. The length of the CDR3 is 13 residues. In germline, CDR1 is SGHRS, CDR2 YFSETQ. Trimming left V 1 base short and J 6 bases short, with 11 bases between. The CDR3 spells CASSLPQVPEQYF. The CDR3 region has the DNA TGCGCCAGCAGCTTGCCCCAGGTTCCCGAGCAGTACTTC. The full variable domain, rest sourced from reference TRBV5-1 and TRBJ2-7, is KAGVTQTPRYLIKTRGQQVTLSCSPISGHRSVSWYQQTPGQGLQFLFEYFSETQRNKGNFPGRFSGRQFSNSRSEMNVSTLELGDSALYLCASSLPQVPEQYFGPGTRLTVT.

The chain carries TRBV3-1 (or the pseudogene TRBV3-2) and TRBJ1-2; 7 bases fit TRBD1. The junction had 7 bases not matched to a gene; V was cut back by 5 bases and J by 7 bases. CDR1 is LGHDT, CDR2 YNNKEL, per germline (reference sequence). The CDR3 sequence is 13 residues long. In DNA, the CDR3 is TGTGCCAGCAGCACAGGGGATTGGTCTGGCTACACCTTC. Protein: CASSTGDWSGYTF.

This chain connects TRBV5-1 to TRBJ1-1, with TRBD1 identical over 8 bases. The CDR3 is 15 amino acids. The junction had 6 bases not matched to a gene; V was cut back by 4 bases and J by 1 base. Germline CDR1 reads SGHRS; CDR2 reads YFSETQ. CDR3 sequence (DNA): TGCGCCAGCAGCGAAGGACAGGGCCGGAACACTGAAGCTTTCTTT. Protein: CASSEGQGRNTEAFF.

The V call is TRBV18, the J call TRBJ2-7, with TRBD1 as a possible D gene (6 bases). Trimming pared 4 bases from V and 0 bases from J, leaving 13 bases between. CDR3 length: 15 residues. CDR1 is KGHSH, CDR2 LQKENI, per germline. CDR3 nucleotides: TGTGCCAGCTCACGCCGGACAGTGATCTCCTACGAGCAGTACTTC. This translates into CASSRRTVISYEQYF.

This chain links TRBV4-3 with TRBJ2-7, with TRBD2 identical over 10 bases. Germline V gene sequence: CDR1 LGHNA, CDR2 YSLEER. The CDR3 has 16 residues. V trimming: 0 bases; J trimming: 4 bases; junction bases outside the gene matches: 6. The CDR3 coding sequence is TGCGCCAGCAGCCAAGATTGGGCTAGCGGGGGTTACGAGCAGTACTTC. Protein: CASSQDWASGGYEQYF.

The V and J genes are TRBV30 and TRBJ1-2; D may be TRBD1 (5 bases). Germline CDR1 is GTSNPN and CDR2 is SVGIG (reference sequence). The CDR3 runs to 12 residues. V dropped 3 bases and J dropped 4 bases, with 9 bases sitting between them. For the CDR3, the DNA is TGTGCCTGGAGCGACAGCCTCTATGGCTACACCTTC. It codes for CAWSDSLYGYTF. Based on the CDR3 plus reference TRBV30 and TRBJ1-2, the full variable domain is SQTIHQWPATLVQPVGSPLSLECTVEGTSNPNLYWYRQAAGRGLQLLFYSVGIGQISSEVPQNLSASRPQDRQFILSSKKLLLSDSGFYLCAWSDSLYGYTFGSGTRLTVV.

The V and J genes are TRBV10-3 and TRBJ1-2; D is ambiguous. V dropped 2 bases and J dropped 8 bases, with 18 bases sitting between them. Germline loops: CDR1 ENHRY, CDR2 SYGVKD. The CDR3 spans 15 residues. Written as DNA, the CDR3 is TGTGCCATCAGTGAGGGGCAGAGGGTAGAGAGCGGCTACACCTTC. It translates to CAISEGQRVESGYTF.

This sequence joins TRBV6-5 and TRBJ1-5; D is possibly TRBD1 (5 bases). V was pared by 6 bases and J by 12 bases, with 18 bases between. This CDR3 spans 13 amino acids. The germline CDR1 and CDR2 sequences are MNHEY and SVGAGI. The CDR3 loop reads CASRGGTAYLQHF. The CDR3 DNA reads TGTGCCAGCAGGGGGGGGACCGCATATCTCCAGCATTTT.

CDR3 DNA sequence: TGTGCCAGCAGCTTGGGGGACTCGAACACTGAAGCTTTCTTT. It yields the protein CASSLGDSNTEAFF. The chain employs TRBV7-2 and TRBJ1-1; a weak D match, TRBD1 (5 bases). Trimming cost V 3 bases and J 1 base, with 9 bases left between them. The CDR3 runs to 14 residues. CDR1 and CDR2 (germline): SGHTA, FQGNSA.

V gene TRBV5-1 combines with J gene TRBJ1-5, with unresolved D. This CDR3 is 15 amino acids long. Germline-derived CDR1 and CDR2 are SGHRS and YFSETQ. V lost 5 bases to trimming and J lost 0 bases, with 12 bases between them. CDR3 DNA: TGCGCCAGCAGGAGGCAGCCAAATAGCAATCAGCCCCAGCATTTT. Protein: CASRRQPNSNQPQHF.

This chain links TRBV18 with TRBJ1-2, with a possible D match to TRBD1 (6 bases). Germline V gene sequence: CDR1 KGHSH, CDR2 LQKENI. There are 14 residues in the CDR3. V was clipped by 4 bases and J by 4 bases, with 13 bases between them. DNA for the CDR3: TGTGCCAGCTCACAGACAGGAGACCCCTATGGCTACACCTTC. Amino acid sequence: CASSQTGDPYGYTF.

The chain uses TRBV11-2 and TRBJ2-2; no clear D gene. Germline values: CDR1 SGHAT, CDR2 FQNNGV. The CDR3 has 13 residues. V was cut by 3 bases and J by 4 bases, with 6 bases left in between. In DNA, the CDR3 is TGTGCCAGCAGCTTTATTTCCACCGGGGAGCTGTTTTTT. Protein product: CASSFISTGELFF.